This note documents a single T cell receptor beta chain sequence. The antigen remains undetermined. The sample belongs to a study of cytomegalovirus exposure and HLA in healthy donors. From germline, CDR1 is SNHLY and CDR2 FYNNEI. The J segment lost 8 bases and the V segment lost 6 bases, leaving 8 bases of the junction unmatched. This CDR3 contains 13 residues. PCR used 60 Vbeta primers and 13 Jbeta primers. TCRdb's table, derived via immunoSEQ multiplex PCR, lists solely in-frame clones and lacks some. The top ten clones hold around a tenth of a sample with under 200,000 clones, 70% to 90% of them seen once. Findings of the study overall: Later analysis indicated greater clonal expansion among HLA-associated TCR beta chains than among equally common other chains. Productive status was seen about 90% or about 30% of the time for most TCR beta V segments in an earlier analysis.

Sequenced: PBMCs. The sequence derives from a young man in good health and CMV-seropositive. The genes are TRBV2 and TRBJ1-2; 8 bases are shared with TRBD1. In DNA form, the CDR3 reads TGTGCCAGCAGGACAACAGGGGGTCGGGGCTACACCTTC. As protein: CASRTTGGRGYTF.